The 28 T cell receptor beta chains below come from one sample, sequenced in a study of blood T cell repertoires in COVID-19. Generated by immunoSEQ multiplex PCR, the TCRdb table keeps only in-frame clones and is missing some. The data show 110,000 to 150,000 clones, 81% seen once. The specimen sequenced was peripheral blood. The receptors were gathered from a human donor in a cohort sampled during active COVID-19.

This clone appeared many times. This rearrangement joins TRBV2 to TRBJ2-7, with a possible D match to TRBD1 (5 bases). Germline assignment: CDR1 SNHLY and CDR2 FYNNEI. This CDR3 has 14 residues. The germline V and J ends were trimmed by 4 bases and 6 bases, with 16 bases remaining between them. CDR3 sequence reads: CASSAESGWREQYF. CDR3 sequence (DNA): TGTGCCAGCAGTGCGGAGTCAGGGTGGCGCGAGCAGTACTTC.

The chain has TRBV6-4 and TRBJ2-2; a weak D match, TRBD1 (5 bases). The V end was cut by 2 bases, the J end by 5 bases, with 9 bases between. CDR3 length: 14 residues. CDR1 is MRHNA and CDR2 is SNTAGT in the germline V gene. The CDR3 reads CASSDGATTGELFF. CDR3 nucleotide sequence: TGTGCCAGCAGTGACGGGGCTACAACCGGGGAGCTGTTTTTT.

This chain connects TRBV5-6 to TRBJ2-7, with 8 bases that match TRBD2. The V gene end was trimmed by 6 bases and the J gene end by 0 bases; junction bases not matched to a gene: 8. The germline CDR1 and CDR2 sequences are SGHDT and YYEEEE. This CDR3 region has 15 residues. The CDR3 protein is CASTVTSGLSYEQYF. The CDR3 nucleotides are TGTGCCAGCACCGTCACTAGCGGCCTCTCCTACGAGCAGTACTTC.

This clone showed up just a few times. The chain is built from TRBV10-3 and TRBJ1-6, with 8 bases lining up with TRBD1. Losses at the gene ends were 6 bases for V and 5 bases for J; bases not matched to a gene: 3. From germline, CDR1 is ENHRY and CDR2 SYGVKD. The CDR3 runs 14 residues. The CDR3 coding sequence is TGTGCCATCAGACGGACAGGGAATAATTCACCCCTCCACTTT. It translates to CAIRRTGNNSPLHF.

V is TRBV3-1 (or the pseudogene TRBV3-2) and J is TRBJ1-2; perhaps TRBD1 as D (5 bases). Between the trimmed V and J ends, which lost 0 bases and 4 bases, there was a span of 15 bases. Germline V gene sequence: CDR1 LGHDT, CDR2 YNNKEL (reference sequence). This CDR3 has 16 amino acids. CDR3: CASSQDQFQGRYGYTF. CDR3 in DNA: TGTGCCAGCAGCCAAGATCAGTTTCAGGGCCGCTATGGCTACACCTTC.

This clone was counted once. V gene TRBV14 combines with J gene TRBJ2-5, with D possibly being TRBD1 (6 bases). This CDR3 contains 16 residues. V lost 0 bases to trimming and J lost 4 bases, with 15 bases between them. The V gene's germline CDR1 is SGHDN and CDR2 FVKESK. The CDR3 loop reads CASSQDRGNVVETQYF. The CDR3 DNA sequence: TGTGCCAGCAGCCAAGATAGGGGGAACGTGGTAGAGACCCAGTACTTC.

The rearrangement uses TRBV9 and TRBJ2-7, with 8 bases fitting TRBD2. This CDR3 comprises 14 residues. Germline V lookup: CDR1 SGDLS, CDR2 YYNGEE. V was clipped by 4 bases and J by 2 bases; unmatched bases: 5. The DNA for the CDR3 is TGTGCCAGCAGCCCCGGCGGGGGGACCTACGAGCAGTACTTC. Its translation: CASSPGGGTYEQYF.

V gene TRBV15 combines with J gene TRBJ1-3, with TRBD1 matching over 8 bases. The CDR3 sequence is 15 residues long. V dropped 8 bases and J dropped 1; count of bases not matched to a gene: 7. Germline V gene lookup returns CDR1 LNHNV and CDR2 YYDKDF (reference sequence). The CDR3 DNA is TGTGCCACCTCCCCCAGGACAGGGTCTGGAAACACCATATATTTT. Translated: CATSPRTGSGNTIYF.

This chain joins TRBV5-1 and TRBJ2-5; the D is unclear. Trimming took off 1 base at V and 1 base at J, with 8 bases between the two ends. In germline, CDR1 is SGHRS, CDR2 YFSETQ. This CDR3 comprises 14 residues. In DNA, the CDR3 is TGCGCCAGCAGCTTGTCCAGGCCCCAAGAGACCCAGTACTTC. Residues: CASSLSRPQETQYF.

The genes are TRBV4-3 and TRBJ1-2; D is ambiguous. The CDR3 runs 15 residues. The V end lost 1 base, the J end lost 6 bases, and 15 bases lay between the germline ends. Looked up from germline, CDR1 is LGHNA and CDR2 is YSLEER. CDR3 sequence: CASSQGQLTWDGYTF. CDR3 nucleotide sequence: TGCGCCAGCAGCCAAGGACAATTAACATGGGATGGCTACACCTTC.

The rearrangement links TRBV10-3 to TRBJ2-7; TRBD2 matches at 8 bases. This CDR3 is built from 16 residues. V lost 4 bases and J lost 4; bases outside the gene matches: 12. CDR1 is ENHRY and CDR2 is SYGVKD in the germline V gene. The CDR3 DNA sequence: TGTGCCATCAGTGCGCCCGGGACTAGGAAGGTTTACGAGCAGTACTTC. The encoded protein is CAISAPGTRKVYEQYF.

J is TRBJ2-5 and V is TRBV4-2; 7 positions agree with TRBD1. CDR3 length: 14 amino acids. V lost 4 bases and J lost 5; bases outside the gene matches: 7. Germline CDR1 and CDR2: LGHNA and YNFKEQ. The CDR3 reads CASSPKPGGETQYF. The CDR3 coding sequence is TGTGCCAGCAGCCCAAAGCCAGGGGGTGAGACCCAGTACTTC.

This CDR3 is CASSVGLAGVGANEQFF. Written as DNA, the CDR3 is TGTGCCAGCAGCGTAGGACTAGCGGGAGTTGGGGCCAATGAGCAGTTCTTC. This rearrangement joins TRBV9 to TRBJ2-1, with TRBD2 matching 12 bases. CDR1 and CDR2 from the germline V gene are SGDLS and YYNGEE. The CDR3 has 17 residues. The trim removed 0 bases at V and 6 bases at J, leaving 7 bases unmatched.

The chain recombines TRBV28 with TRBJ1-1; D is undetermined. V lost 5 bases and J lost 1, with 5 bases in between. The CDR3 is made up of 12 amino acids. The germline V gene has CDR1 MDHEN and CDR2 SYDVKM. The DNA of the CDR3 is TGTGCCAGCAGTCCAGAGAACACTGAAGCTTTCTTT. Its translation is CASSPENTEAFF.

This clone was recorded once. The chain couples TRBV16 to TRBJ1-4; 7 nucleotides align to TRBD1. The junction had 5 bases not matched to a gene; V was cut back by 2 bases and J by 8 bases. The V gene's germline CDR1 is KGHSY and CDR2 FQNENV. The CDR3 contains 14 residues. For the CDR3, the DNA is TGTGCCAGCAGCCAAGGCCGACAGGGCGAAAAACTGTTTTTT. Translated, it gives CASSQGRQGEKLFF. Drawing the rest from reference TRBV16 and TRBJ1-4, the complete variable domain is GEEVAQTPKHLVRGEGQKAKLYCAPIKGHSYVFWYQQVLKNEFKFLISFQNENVFDETGMPKERFSAKCLPNSPCSLEIQATKLEDSAVYFCASSQGRQGEKLFFGSGTQLSVL.

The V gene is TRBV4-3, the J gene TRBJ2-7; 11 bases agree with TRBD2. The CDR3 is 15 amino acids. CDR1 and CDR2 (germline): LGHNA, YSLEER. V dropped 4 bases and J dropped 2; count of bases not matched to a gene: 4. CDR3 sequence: CASSRELAGAYEQYF. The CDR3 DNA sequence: TGCGCCAGCAGCCGGGAACTAGCGGGAGCCTACGAGCAGTACTTC.

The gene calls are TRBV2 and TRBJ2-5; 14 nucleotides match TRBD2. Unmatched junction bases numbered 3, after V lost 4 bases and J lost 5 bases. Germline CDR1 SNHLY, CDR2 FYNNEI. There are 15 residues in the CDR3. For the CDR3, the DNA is TGTGCCAGCAGTGGACTAGCGGGAGGGTGGGAGACCCAGTACTTC. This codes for CASSGLAGGWETQYF. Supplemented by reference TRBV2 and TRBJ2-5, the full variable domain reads EPEVTQTPSHQVTQMGQEVILRCVPISNHLYFYWYRQILGQKVEFLVSFYNNEISEKSEIFDDQFSVERPDGSNFTLKIRSTKLEDSAMYFCASSGLAGGWETQYFGPGTRLLVL.

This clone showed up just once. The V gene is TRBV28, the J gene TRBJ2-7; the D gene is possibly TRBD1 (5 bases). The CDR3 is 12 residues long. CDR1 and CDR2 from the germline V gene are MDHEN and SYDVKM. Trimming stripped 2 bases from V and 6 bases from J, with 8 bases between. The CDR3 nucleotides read TGTGCCAGCAGTTTAAGGGGTACCGAGCAGTACTTC. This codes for CASSLRGTEQYF.

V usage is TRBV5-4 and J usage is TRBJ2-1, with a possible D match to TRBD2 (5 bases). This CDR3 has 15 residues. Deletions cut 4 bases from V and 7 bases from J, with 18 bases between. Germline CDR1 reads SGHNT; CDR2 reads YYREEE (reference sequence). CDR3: CASSPGGVEVNEQFF. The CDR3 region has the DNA TGTGCCAGCAGCCCTGGTGGGGTGGAGGTAAATGAGCAGTTCTTC. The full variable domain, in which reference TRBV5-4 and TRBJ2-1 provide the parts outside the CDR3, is ETGVTQSPTHLIKTRGQQVTLRCSSQSGHNTVSWYQQALGQGPQFIFQYYREEENGRGNFPPRFSGLQFPNYSSELNVNALELDDSALYLCASSPGGVEVNEQFFGPGTRLTVL.

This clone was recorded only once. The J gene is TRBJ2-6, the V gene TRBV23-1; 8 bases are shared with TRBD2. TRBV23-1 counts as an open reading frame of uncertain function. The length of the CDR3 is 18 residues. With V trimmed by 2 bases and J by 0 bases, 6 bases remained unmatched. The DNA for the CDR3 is TGCGCCAGCAGTCAAGGCCGGGAGGGGAGCTCTGGGGCCAACGTCCTGACTTTC. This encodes CASSQGREGSSGANVLTF.

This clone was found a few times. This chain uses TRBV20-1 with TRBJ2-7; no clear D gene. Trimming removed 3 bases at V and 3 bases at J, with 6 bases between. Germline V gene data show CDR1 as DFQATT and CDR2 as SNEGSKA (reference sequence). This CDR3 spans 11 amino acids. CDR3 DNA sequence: TGCAGTGCTAGCCTCCTCTACGAGCAGTACTTC. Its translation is CSASLLYEQYF.

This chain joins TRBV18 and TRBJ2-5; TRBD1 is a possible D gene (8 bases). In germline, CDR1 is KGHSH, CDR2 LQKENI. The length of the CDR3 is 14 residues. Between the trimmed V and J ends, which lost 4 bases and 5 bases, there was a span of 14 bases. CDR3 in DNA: TGTGCCAGCTCACACGGACAGGGAGGGGAGACCCAGTACTTC. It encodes CASSHGQGGETQYF.

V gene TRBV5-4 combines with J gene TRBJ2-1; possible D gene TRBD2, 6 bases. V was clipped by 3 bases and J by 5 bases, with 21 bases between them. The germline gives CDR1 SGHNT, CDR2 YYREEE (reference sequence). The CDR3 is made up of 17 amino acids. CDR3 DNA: TGTGCCAGCAGCTCGCTTCCCGGGACTGGGGTAAACAATGAGCAGTTCTTC. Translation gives CASSSLPGTGVNNEQFF.

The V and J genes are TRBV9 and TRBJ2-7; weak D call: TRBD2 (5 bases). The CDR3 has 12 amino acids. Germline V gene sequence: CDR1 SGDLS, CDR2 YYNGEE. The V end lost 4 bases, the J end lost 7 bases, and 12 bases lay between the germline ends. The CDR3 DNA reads TGTGCCAGCAGCCCGATCTCGGGGGAGCAGTACTTC. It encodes CASSPISGEQYF.

DNA for the CDR3: TGTGCCAGCAGTGACAGGGGGCGCGACTACACCTTC. It translates to CASSDRGRDYTF. This chain connects TRBV6-1 to TRBJ1-2; TRBD1 agrees at 8 bases. Looked up from germline, CDR1 is MNHNS and CDR2 is SASEGT. CDR3 length: 12 residues. J lost 10 bases, V lost 3 bases, and 4 bases had no gene match.

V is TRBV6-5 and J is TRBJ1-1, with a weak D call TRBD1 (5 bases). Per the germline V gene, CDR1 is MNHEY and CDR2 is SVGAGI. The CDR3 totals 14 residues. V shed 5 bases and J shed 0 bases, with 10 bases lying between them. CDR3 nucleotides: TGTGCCAGCAGTCTCGGGGGGTTGAACACTGAAGCTTTCTTT. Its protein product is CASSLGGLNTEAFF.

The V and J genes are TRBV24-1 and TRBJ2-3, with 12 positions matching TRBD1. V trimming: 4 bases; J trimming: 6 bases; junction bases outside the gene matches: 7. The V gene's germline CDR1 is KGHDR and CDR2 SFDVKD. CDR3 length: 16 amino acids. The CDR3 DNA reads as TGTGCCACCAGTGAAGTCGGGACAGGGGGCCTGGATACGCAGTATTTT. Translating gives CATSEVGTGGLDTQYF.

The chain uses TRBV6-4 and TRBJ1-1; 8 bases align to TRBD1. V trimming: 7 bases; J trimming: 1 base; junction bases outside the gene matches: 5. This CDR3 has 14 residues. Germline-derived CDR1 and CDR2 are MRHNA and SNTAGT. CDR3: CASNTGTGNTEAFF. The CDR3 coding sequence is TGTGCCAGCAACACCGGGACAGGGAACACTGAAGCTTTCTTT.